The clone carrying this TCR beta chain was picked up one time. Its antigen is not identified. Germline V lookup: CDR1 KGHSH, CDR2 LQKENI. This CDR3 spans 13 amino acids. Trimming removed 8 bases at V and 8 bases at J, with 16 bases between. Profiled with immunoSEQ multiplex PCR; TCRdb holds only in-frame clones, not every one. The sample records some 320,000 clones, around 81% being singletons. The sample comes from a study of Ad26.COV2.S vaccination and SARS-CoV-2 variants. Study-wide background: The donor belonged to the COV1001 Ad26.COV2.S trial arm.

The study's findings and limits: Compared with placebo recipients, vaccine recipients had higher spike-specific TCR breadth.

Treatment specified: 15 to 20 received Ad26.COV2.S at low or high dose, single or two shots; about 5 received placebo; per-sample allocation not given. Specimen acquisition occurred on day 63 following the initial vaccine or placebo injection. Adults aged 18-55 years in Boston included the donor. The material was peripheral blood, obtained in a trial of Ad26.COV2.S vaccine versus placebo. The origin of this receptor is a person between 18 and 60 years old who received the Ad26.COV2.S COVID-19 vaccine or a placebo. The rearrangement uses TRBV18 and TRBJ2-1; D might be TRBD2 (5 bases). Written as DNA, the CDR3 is TGTGCCAGCCGCTCCGGGGTGAGCGATGAGCAGTTCTTC. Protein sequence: CASRSGVSDEQFF. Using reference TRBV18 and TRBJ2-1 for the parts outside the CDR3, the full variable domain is NAGVMQNPRHLVRRRGQEARLRCSPMKGHSHVYWYRQLPEEGLKFMVYLQKENIIDESGMPKERFSAEFPKEGPSILRIQQVVRGDSAAYFCASRSGVSDEQFFGPGTRLTVL.